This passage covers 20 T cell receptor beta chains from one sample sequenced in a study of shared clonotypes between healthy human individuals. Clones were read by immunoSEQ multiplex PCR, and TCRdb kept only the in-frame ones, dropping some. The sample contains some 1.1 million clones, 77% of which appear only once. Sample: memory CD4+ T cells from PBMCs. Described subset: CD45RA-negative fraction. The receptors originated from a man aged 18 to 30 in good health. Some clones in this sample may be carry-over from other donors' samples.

CDR3: CASSPEQGFGTEAFF. The CDR3 DNA follows: TGTGCCAGCAGCCCCGAACAGGGTTTCGGGACTGAAGCTTTCTTT. J is TRBJ1-1 and V is TRBV5-6; a weak D match, TRBD1 (6 bases). The CDR3 is 15 amino acids. V gave up 4 bases and J gave up 5 bases, with 18 bases separating them. Germline CDR1 reads SGHDT; CDR2 reads YYEEEE.

The CDR3 spells CASRSVGGVAKNIQYF. The CDR3 bases are TGTGCCAGCAGGTCGGTTGGGGGGGTAGCCAAAAACATTCAGTACTTC. The chain employs TRBV27 and TRBJ2-4; 7 bases line up with TRBD2. From germline, CDR1 is MNHEY and CDR2 SMNVEV (reference sequence). The CDR3 spans 16 residues. V was clipped by 6 bases and J by 0 bases; unmatched bases: 8.

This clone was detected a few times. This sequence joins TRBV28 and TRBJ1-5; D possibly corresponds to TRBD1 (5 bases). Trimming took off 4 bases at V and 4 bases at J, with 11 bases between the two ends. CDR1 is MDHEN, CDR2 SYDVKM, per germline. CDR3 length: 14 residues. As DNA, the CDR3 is TGTGCCAGCAGTTGGGGCGGAGAAAATCAGCCCCAGCATTTT. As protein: CASSWGGENQPQHF.

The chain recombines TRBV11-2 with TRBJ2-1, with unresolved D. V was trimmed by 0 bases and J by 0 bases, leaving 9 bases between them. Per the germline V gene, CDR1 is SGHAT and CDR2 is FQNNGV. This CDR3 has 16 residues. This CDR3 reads CASSLEAVSSYNEQFF. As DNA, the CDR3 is TGTGCCAGCAGCTTAGAGGCGGTGAGCTCCTACAATGAGCAGTTCTTC.

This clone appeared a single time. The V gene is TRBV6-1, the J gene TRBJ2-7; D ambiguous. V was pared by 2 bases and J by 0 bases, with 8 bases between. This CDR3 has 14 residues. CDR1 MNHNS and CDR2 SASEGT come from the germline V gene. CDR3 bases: TGTGCCAGCAGTGAATGGCGTTTCTCCTACGAGCAGTACTTC. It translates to CASSEWRFSYEQYF.

CDR3 region: CASSQGAGFNEKLFF. The DNA of the CDR3 is TGCGCCAGCAGCCAAGGAGCCGGGTTTAATGAAAAACTGTTTTTT. V usage is TRBV4-3 and J usage is TRBJ1-4; D not certain. The CDR3 has 15 residues. V was clipped by 1 base and J by 4 bases, with 10 bases between them. Germline CDR1 and CDR2: LGHNA and YSLEER.

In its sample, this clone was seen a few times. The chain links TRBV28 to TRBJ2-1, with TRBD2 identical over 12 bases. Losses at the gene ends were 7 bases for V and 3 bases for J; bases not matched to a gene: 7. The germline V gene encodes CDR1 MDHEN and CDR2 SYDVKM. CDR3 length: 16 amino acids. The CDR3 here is CASKSSGRAGYNEQFF. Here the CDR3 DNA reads TGTGCCAGCAAGTCTAGCGGGAGGGCAGGCTACAATGAGCAGTTCTTC.

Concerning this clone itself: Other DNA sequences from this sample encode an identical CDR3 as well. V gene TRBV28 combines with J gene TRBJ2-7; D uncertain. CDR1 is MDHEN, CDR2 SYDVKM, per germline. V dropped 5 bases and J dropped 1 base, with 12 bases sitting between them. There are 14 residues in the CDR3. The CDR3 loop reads CASSLVGSSYEQYF. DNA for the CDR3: TGTGCCAGCAGTCTGGTGGGCAGTTCCTACGAGCAGTACTTC.

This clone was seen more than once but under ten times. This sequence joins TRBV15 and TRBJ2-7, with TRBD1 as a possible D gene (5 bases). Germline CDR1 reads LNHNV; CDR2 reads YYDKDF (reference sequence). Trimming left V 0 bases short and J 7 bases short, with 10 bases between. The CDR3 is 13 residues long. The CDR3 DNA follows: TGTGCCACCAGCAGAGAAATGTGGACAGAGCAGTACTTC. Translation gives CATSREMWTEQYF.

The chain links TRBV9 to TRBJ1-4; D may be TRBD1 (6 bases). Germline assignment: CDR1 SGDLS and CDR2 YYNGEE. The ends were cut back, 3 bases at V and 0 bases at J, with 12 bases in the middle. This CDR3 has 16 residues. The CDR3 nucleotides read TGTGCCAGCAGCGCCCGAGGGGGAGCAACTAATGAAAAACTGTTTTTT. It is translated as CASSARGGATNEKLFF.

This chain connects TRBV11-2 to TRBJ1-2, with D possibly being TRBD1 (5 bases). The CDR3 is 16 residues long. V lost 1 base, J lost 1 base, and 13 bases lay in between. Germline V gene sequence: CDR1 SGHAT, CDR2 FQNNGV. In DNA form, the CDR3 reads TGTGCCAGCAGCTTAGGTTCGGGACGGTATAACTATGGCTACACCTTC. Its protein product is CASSLGSGRYNYGYTF.

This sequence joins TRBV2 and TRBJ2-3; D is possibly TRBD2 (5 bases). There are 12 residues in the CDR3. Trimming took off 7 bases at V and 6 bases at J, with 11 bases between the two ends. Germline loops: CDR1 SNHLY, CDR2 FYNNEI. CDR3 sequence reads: CASMWETDTQYF. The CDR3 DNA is TGTGCCAGCATGTGGGAGACGGATACGCAGTATTTT.

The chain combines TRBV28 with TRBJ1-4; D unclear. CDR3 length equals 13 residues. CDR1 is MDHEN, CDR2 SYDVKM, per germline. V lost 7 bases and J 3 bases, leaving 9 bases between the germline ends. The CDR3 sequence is CASMPGSNEKLFF. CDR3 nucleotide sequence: TGTGCCAGCATGCCGGGATCTAATGAAAAACTGTTTTTT.

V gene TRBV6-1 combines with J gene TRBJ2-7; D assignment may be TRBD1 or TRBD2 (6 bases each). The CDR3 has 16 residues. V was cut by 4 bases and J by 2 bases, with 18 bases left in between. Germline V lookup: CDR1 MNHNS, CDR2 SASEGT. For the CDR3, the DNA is TGTGCCAGCAGTGGACCACAGGGACTGGGTGCCTACGAGCAGTACTTC. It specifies CASSGPQGLGAYEQYF.

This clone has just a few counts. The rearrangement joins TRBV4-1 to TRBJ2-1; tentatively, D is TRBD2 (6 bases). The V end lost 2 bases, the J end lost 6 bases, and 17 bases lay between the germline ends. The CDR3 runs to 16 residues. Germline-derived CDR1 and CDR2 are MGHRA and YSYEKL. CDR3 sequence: CASSQFASGPPNEQFF. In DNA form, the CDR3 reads TGCGCCAGCAGCCAATTTGCGAGCGGGCCCCCCAATGAGCAGTTCTTC.

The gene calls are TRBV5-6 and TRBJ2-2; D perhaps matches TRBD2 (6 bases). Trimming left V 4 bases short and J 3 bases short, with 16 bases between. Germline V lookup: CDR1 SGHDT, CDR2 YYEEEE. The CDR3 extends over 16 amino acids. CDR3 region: CASSPGLTDYTGELFF. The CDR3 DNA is TGTGCCAGCAGCCCGGGACTCACTGACTACACCGGGGAGCTGTTTTTT.

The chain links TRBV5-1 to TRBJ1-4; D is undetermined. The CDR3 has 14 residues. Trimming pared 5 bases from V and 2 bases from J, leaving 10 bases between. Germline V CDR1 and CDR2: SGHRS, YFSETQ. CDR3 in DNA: TGCGCCAGCAGTTCAGACTTGACTAATGAAAAACTGTTTTTT. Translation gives CASSSDLTNEKLFF.

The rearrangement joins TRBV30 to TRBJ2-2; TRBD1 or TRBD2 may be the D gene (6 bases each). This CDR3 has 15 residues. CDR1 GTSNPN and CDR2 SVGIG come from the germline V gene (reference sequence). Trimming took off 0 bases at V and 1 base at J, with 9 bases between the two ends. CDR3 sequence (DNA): TGTGCCTGGAGTGTACAGGGAGGGAACACCGGGGAGCTGTTTTTT. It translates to CAWSVQGGNTGELFF.

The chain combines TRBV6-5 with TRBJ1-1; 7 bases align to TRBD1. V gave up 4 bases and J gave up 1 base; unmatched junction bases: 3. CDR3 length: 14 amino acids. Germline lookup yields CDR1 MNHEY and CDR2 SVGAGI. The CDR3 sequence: CASSLQGRNTEAFF. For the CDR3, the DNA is TGTGCCAGCAGTTTACAGGGGAGGAACACTGAAGCTTTCTTT.

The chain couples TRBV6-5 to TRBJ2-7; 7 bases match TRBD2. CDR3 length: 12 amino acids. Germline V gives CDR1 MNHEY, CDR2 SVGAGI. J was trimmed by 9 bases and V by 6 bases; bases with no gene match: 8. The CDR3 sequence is CASRSLAGAQYF. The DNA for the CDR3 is TGTGCCAGCAGATCCCTCGCGGGAGCGCAGTACTTC.